The 17 T cell receptor beta chains below come from one sample, sequenced in a study of blood T cell repertoires in COVID-19. TCRdb's copy holds only in-frame clones and misses some; the assay was immunoSEQ multiplex PCR. This table has 360,000 or so clones, 83% appearing once. Source material: PBMCs or T cells enriched from blood (not recorded which). These receptors all stem from a woman in her 50s who had recovered from COVID-19.

V is TRBV7-8 and J is TRBJ1-2, with 7 nucleotides matching TRBD1. Germline V CDR1 and CDR2: SGHVS, FQNEAQ. V lost 5 bases and J lost 1; bases outside the gene matches: 10. CDR3 length: 16 residues. This chain's CDR3 is CASSPRGSPSNYGYTF. CDR3 in DNA: TGTGCCAGCAGCCCCAGGGGGAGCCCAAGTAACTATGGCTACACCTTC.

Regarding this clone: Other DNA variants within this sample encode the same CDR3. J is TRBJ1-3 and V is TRBV30; D gene ambiguous. Looked up from germline, CDR1 is GTSNPN and CDR2 is SVGIG (reference sequence). This CDR3 is built from 15 residues. The V end was cut by 0 bases, the J end by 1 base, with 10 bases between. The CDR3 spells CAWSVRRGSGNTIYF. CDR3 in DNA: TGTGCCTGGAGTGTACGTCGGGGTTCTGGAAACACCATATATTTT. The full variable domain, its missing parts supplied by reference TRBV30 and TRBJ1-3, is SQTIHQWPATLVQPVGSPLSLECTVEGTSNPNLYWYRQAAGRGLQLLFYSVGIGQISSEVPQNLSASRPQDRQFILSSKKLLLSDSGFYLCAWSVRRGSGNTIYFGEGSWLTVV.

The chain joins TRBV5-4 to TRBJ1-2, with a weak D call TRBD1 (5 bases). Trimming cost V 1 base and J 7 bases, with 14 bases left between them. The CDR3 consists of 14 residues. Germline V gene data show CDR1 as SGHNT and CDR2 as YYREEE (reference sequence). The CDR3 bases are TGTGCCAGCAGCTTGTCGCAGGGTCCCACTGGCTACACCTTC. Residues: CASSLSQGPTGYTF.

The chain links TRBV18 to TRBJ1-1; unclear D gene. Trimming stripped 4 bases from V and 5 bases from J, with 8 bases between. The CDR3 spans 12 residues. Germline V gene data show CDR1 as KGHSH and CDR2 as LQKENI. CDR3 nucleotide sequence: TGTGCCAGCTCACGAGGAGAGACTGAAGCTTTCTTT. Protein product: CASSRGETEAFF.

The chain is built from TRBV11-2 and TRBJ2-3, with D maybe TRBD1 (5 bases). Germline assignment: CDR1 SGHAT and CDR2 FQNNGV. There are 17 residues in the CDR3. V was cut by 2 bases and J by 2 bases, with 17 bases left in between. The CDR3 DNA reads as TGTGCCAGCAGCTTATTTACCGACAGTTCCCTCACAGATACGCAGTATTTT. Amino acid sequence: CASSLFTDSSLTDTQYF. Filled out from reference TRBV11-2 and TRBJ2-3, the complete variable domain reads EAGVAQSPRYKIIEKRQSVAFWCNPISGHATLYWYQQILGQGPKLLIQFQNNGVVDDSQLPKDRFSAERLKGVDSTLKIQPAKLEDSAVYLCASSLFTDSSLTDTQYFGPGTRLTVL.

The V gene is TRBV30, the J gene TRBJ1-1; unclear D gene. In germline, CDR1 is GTSNPN, CDR2 SVGIG (reference sequence). Trimming stripped 2 bases from V and 1 base from J, with 5 bases between. This CDR3 spans 12 amino acids. CDR3 sequence reads: CAWSRRNTEAFF. The CDR3 DNA sequence: TGTGCCTGGAGTCGGAGGAACACTGAAGCTTTCTTT.

V and J are TRBV15 and TRBJ2-6; D is possibly TRBD1 (6 bases). The CDR3 is 13 amino acids. CDR1 is LNHNV, CDR2 YYDKDF, per germline (reference sequence). V was cut by 9 bases and J by 4 bases, with 10 bases left in between. The DNA for the CDR3 is TGTGCCACACAGGGCGCCGGGGCCAACGTCCTGACTTTC. It specifies CATQGAGANVLTF.

This clone was recorded many times. The V call is TRBV28, the J call TRBJ1-1; D not resolved. CDR1 and CDR2 (germline): MDHEN, SYDVKM. This CDR3 has 12 amino acids. V was pared by 1 base and J by 4 bases, with 4 bases between. CDR3 residues: CASSLSGTEAFF. The CDR3 DNA follows: TGTGCCAGCAGTTTATCGGGCACTGAAGCTTTCTTT.

V gene TRBV19 combines with J gene TRBJ1-5; 11 bases match TRBD1. Trimming took 4 bases from V and 1 from J; bases not matched to a gene: 3. Germline V gene lookup returns CDR1 LNHDA and CDR2 SQIVND (reference sequence). This CDR3 spans 16 amino acids. The CDR3 loop reads CASSRGQGVSNQPQHF. CDR3 DNA: TGTGCCAGTAGTAGGGGACAGGGGGTAAGCAATCAGCCCCAGCATTTT.

The rearrangement uses TRBV7-7 and TRBJ2-7; TRBD2 matches at 8 bases. Trimming removed 5 bases from V and 5 bases from J; junction bases left unmatched: 20. Germline V gene lookup returns CDR1 SSHAT and CDR2 FNYEAQ (reference sequence). The CDR3 is 18 amino acids. For the CDR3, the DNA is TGTGCCAGCAGCCCGCTGACTAGCGAGGGGCTTTTAGTCCACGAGCAGTACTTC. This translates into CASSPLTSEGLLVHEQYF.

This clone was seen more than once but under ten times. The rearrangement joins TRBV6-5 to TRBJ2-7, with D perhaps TRBD2 (6 bases). V dropped 5 bases and J dropped 7 bases, with 12 bases sitting between them. Germline V gene sequence: CDR1 MNHEY, CDR2 SVGAGI. CDR3 length: 12 amino acids. The CDR3 coding sequence is TGTGCCAGCAGTATGCTCCGGGGGGAGCAGTACTTC. This gives the protein CASSMLRGEQYF.

The J gene is TRBJ2-1, the V gene TRBV7-9; 8 nucleotides match TRBD2. The CDR3 is made up of 15 amino acids. V dropped 1 base and J dropped 6; count of bases not matched to a gene: 5. The germline CDR1 and CDR2 sequences are SEHNR and FQNEAQ (reference sequence). The CDR3 coding sequence is TGTGCCAGCAGCTTAGGTAGCGGGGCACCCAATGAGCAGTTCTTC. It is translated as CASSLGSGAPNEQFF. Full variable domain (outside the CDR3, taken from reference TRBV7-9 and TRBJ2-1): DTGVSQNPRHKITKRGQNVTFRCDPISEHNRLYWYRQTLGQGPEFLTYFQNEAQLEKSRLLSDRFSAERPKGSFSTLEIQRTEQGDSAMYLCASSLGSGAPNEQFFGPGTRLTVL.

This chain links TRBV11-2 with TRBJ1-4; TRBD1 might be the D (5 bases). The CDR3 consists of 14 residues. Germline V lookup: CDR1 SGHAT, CDR2 FQNNGV. The V and J ends lost 2 bases and 4 bases respectively, with 8 bases between them. CDR3 protein: CASSLRQRNEKLFF. Here the CDR3 DNA reads TGTGCCAGCAGCTTACGACAGCGTAATGAAAAACTGTTTTTT.

This sequence joins TRBV11-3 and TRBJ1-2; D unclear. Trimming cost V 8 bases and J 0 bases, with 13 bases left between them. The CDR3 has 14 residues. The V gene's germline CDR1 is SGHNT and CDR2 YENEEA. The CDR3 here is CASRPSLANYGYTF. The CDR3 nucleotides read TGTGCCAGCCGACCCAGCCTAGCTAACTATGGCTACACCTTC.

J is TRBJ2-1 and V is TRBV7-3, with 11 bases lining up with TRBD1. The trim removed 4 bases at V and 9 bases at J, leaving 8 bases unmatched. Germline-derived CDR1 and CDR2 are SGHTA and FQGTGA. CDR3 length: 15 amino acids. CDR3 in DNA: TGTGCCAGCAGCTCCACCGGGACAGGGGGTAGTGAGCAGTTCTTC. Translated, it gives CASSSTGTGGSEQFF.

The gene calls are TRBV7-6 and TRBJ1-2; the match to TRBD1 covers 7 bases. This CDR3 comprises 14 residues. Germline V gene sequence: CDR1 SGHVS, CDR2 FNYEAQ. The ends lost 5 bases at V and 8 bases at J; junction bases unmatched: 11. CDR3 amino acids: CASSRTTGKSGYTF. The CDR3 bases are TGTGCCAGCAGCCGAACGACAGGGAAAAGCGGCTACACCTTC.

This rearrangement joins TRBV5-1 to TRBJ2-1; 10 bases map to TRBD2. CDR1 is SGHRS, CDR2 YFSETQ, per germline. The length of the CDR3 is 16 residues. V shed 0 bases, J shed 3 bases, and the junction held 3 bases outside the gene matches. This CDR3 is CASSLAASGGYNEQFF. The CDR3 DNA reads as TGCGCCAGCAGCTTGGCGGCTAGCGGGGGCTACAATGAGCAGTTCTTC.